The clone carrying this T cell receptor (beta chain) was counted a few times. From the RT-PCR reads, TCRdb called clonotypes with MiXCR, one entry per CDR3 protein. The sample contains fewer than 800,000 distinct CDR3 sequences, approximately 15% of which appear only once. The CDR3 runs to 13 residues. V gave up 7 bases and J gave up 4 bases; unmatched junction bases: 4. Germline CDR1 reads DFQATT; CDR2 reads SNEGSKA (reference sequence). Specimen: memory CD4+ T cells from blood. This sequence was found in a female donor in good health, serving as a healthy control. The J gene is TRBJ2-7, the V gene TRBV20-1; 13 nucleotides align to TRBD2. The CDR3 protein is CSVAGLAGYEQYF. The CDR3 DNA follows: TGCAGTGTCGCGGGACTAGCGGGATACGAGCAGTACTTC.